The rows below give T cell receptor beta chains drawn from one sample of a study of blood T cell repertoires in COVID-19. Generated by immunoSEQ multiplex PCR, the TCRdb table keeps only in-frame clones and is missing some. The table records 470,000 or so clones, around 85% of them present only once. Sequenced input: peripheral blood. Receptors were obtained from a human donor in a cohort sampled during active COVID-19. Each CDR3 is given with its conserved first and last residue. The D gene is left open where the match is weak. A row's size may be missing; if present it is once, few, many or a size class.

.,.,TRBV4-1,TRBJ2-7,TGCGCCAGCAGCCAAGGAGGTGGGAGTTCGTACGAGCAGTACTTC,CASSQGGGSSYEQYF
.,.,TRBV6-5,TRBJ2-1,TGTGCCAGCAGTATTAGCGGCTCCTACAATGAGCAGTTCTTC,CASSISGSYNEQFF
.,TRBD2,TRBV28,TRBJ2-7,TGTGCCAGCAGTCCTCACCGGGAGGTCTCCTACGAGCAGTACTTC,CASSPHREVSYEQYF
few,TRBD1,TRBV5-1,TRBJ1-1,TGCGCCAGCAGTAAAAACCAGGGGGGGAACACTGAAGCTTTCTTT,CASSKNQGGNTEAFF
.,TRBD1,TRBV5-8,TRBJ1-1,TGTGCCAGCAGCCTACGGACAGGGGGGAACACTGAAGCTTTCTTT,CASSLRTGGNTEAFF
.,.,TRBV5-6,TRBJ2-3,TGTGCCAGCAGATCGGAAGGAGGGTCAGATACGCAGTATTTT,CASRSEGGSDTQYF
.,TRBD1,TRBV6-5,TRBJ1-2,TGTGCCAGCAGACTAACAGGGGGCGAGGTCTATGGCTACACCTTC,CASRLTGGEVYGYTF
few,TRBD2,TRBV18,TRBJ2-1,TGTGCCAGCTCATCAGGACTAGCGGGACTCATGTGGGGGATGTACAATGAGCAGTTCTTC,CASSSGLAGLMWGMYNEQFF
.,TRBD1,TRBV30,TRBJ1-2,TGTGCCTGGAGTGCCCGGGACAGCCCTCTCGGCTACACCTTC,CAWSARDSPLGYTF
.,TRBD1,TRBV5-1,TRBJ2-5,TGCGCCAGCAGTCCTAGACAGGGCGGAGAAGAGACCCAGTACTTC,CASSPRQGGEETQYF
.,TRBD1,TRBV2,TRBJ2-5,TGTGCCAGCAGTGAATGGACAGGACAAGAGACCCAGTACTTC,CASSEWTGQETQYF
.,.,TRBV3-1/TRBV3-2,TRBJ1-3,TGTGCCAGCAGCCAAGGGGCAGGGGCACCGTCTGGAAACACCATATATTTT,CASSQGAGAPSGNTIYF
.,TRBD1,TRBV12-5,TRBJ2-7,TGTGCTAGTGGGCTAGACAGGGGTTTAAGCTCCTACGAGCAGTACTTC,CASGLDRGLSSYEQYF